A single sample is the source of the 15 T cell receptor beta chains below, sequenced in a study of T cell repertoires in cytomegalovirus infection (dated by TCRdb to between 2018 and 2020). Sequenced on an Illumina HiSeq 1500. TCRdb passed the public sequencing reads through fastp at Q25 and MiXCR, retaining productive beta sequences. Each entry is one CDR3 protein sequence, shown with its most common DNA and genes. The sample table shows 160,000 or so distinct CDR3 sequences, and roughly 18% are seen once. Under 20% of the sample lies in the top ten. The sample was CD8+ T cells from PBMCs. The receptors were gathered from a human donor in good health (CMV status not recorded). Some clones in this sample may be carry-over from other donors' samples.

This chain links TRBV29-1 with TRBJ2-1; 14 bases map to TRBD2. This CDR3 is 20 amino acids long. The germline gives CDR1 SQVTM, CDR2 ANQGSEA. J was trimmed by 0 bases and V by 4 bases; bases with no gene match: 14. In DNA, the CDR3 is TGCAGCGTTGTCGGTGGAGAGGGACTAGCGGGAGTCCGCTCCTACAATGAGCAGTTCTTC. The encoded protein is CSVVGGEGLAGVRSYNEQFF.

There are a few counts of this clonotype. The chain couples TRBV7-9 to TRBJ2-7; 7 nucleotides agree with TRBD1. Germline CDR1 SEHNR, CDR2 FQNEAQ (reference sequence). The CDR3 sequence is 14 residues long. V was pared by 3 bases and J by 7 bases, with 9 bases of the junction left unmatched. CDR3: CASSFPGQPTEQYF. CDR3 sequence (DNA): TGTGCCAGCAGCTTCCCGGGACAGCCTACGGAGCAGTACTTC. Looking up the rest from reference TRBV7-9 and TRBJ2-7 gives the full variable domain: DTGVSQNPRHKITKRGQNVTFRCDPISEHNRLYWYRQTLGQGPEFLTYFQNEAQLEKSRLLSDRFSAERPKGSFSTLEIQRTEQGDSAMYLCASSFPGQPTEQYFGPGTRLTVT.

This chain joins TRBV6-5 and TRBJ2-3; the match to TRBD2 covers 8 bases. CDR3 length: 15 amino acids. Germline assignment: CDR1 MNHEY and CDR2 SVGAGI. The V segment lost 0 bases and the J segment 8 bases; nucleotides outside the gene matches: 7. Here the CDR3 DNA reads TGTGCCAGCAGTTACTCTTTGGGGGCGGGAGGTACGCAGTATTTT. Amino acids: CASSYSLGAGGTQYF.

Only a few counts were recorded for this clonotype. V is TRBV14 and J is TRBJ2-7; 7 bases are shared with TRBD2. J lost 4 bases, V lost 2 bases, and 17 bases had no gene match. The CDR3 loop spans 18 amino acids. Germline CDR1 SGHDN, CDR2 FVKESK. CDR3 in DNA: TGTGCCAGCAGCCAACTCTCAGCGGGGCTTTTTTCCGTGTACGAGCAGTACTTC. Its protein is CASSQLSAGLFSVYEQYF.

This clonotype was observed a handful of times. The J gene is TRBJ1-1, the V gene TRBV20-1, with a weak D call TRBD1 (5 bases). CDR1 is DFQATT and CDR2 is SNEGSKA in the germline V gene (reference sequence). The CDR3 contains 13 residues. Deletions cut 5 bases from V and 5 bases from J, with 15 bases between. The DNA for the CDR3 is TGCAGTGCTCGAGCAGGGATTGAAACTGAAGCTTTCTTT. Its protein product is CSARAGIETEAFF.

By sample share, this clonotype is medium-sized. The chain carries TRBV7-9 and TRBJ1-6, with D maybe TRBD1 (6 bases). Germline V gene data show CDR1 as SEHNR and CDR2 as FQNEAQ (reference sequence). The CDR3 has 15 residues. Trimming pared 4 bases from V and 8 bases from J, leaving 15 bases between. The CDR3 is CASSSPDRNDSPLHF. The DNA for the CDR3 is TGTGCCAGCAGCTCGCCAGACAGGAACGATTCACCCCTCCACTTT.

The chain uses TRBV20-1 and TRBJ2-7, with D uncertain. CDR3 length: 14 residues. The germline V gene has CDR1 DFQATT and CDR2 SNEGSKA (reference sequence). Between the trimmed V and J ends, which lost 1 base and 0 bases, there was a span of 10 bases. Here the CDR3 DNA reads TGCAGTGCTAGAGTGGCAGCAATCTCCTACGAGCAGTACTTC. This gives the protein CSARVAAISYEQYF.

The rearrangement uses TRBV12-3 or TRBV12-4 and TRBJ2-3; no firm D call. The V end lost 3 bases, the J end lost 2 bases, and 27 bases lay between the germline ends. The CDR3 length is 20 residues. CDR3 sequence: CASSFLKERAFLTITDTQYF. CDR3 DNA sequence: TGTGCCAGCAGTTTCCTAAAGGAAAGGGCCTTTTTAACTATCACAGATACGCAGTATTTT.

This clonotype was seen a few times. The rearrangement joins TRBV7-9 to TRBJ2-7; 9 nucleotides line up with TRBD2. CDR1 is SEHNR and CDR2 is FQNEAQ in the germline V gene (reference sequence). Germline trimming cut 4 bases from V and 5 bases from J; bases unmatched to any gene: 12. The CDR3 runs to 16 residues. As DNA, the CDR3 is TGTGCCAGCAGCTCCCCCGGGACTAGCATTTCCGACGAGCAGTACTTC. Its translation: CASSSPGTSISDEQYF.

This clonotype was found a few times. The chain employs TRBV11-1 and TRBJ1-4, with D uncertain. V was trimmed by 4 bases and J by 3 bases, leaving 12 bases between them. There are 15 residues in the CDR3. Germline V gene data show CDR1 as SGHAT and CDR2 as FQDESV (reference sequence). CDR3 DNA sequence: TGTGCCAGCAGCTCCGGACCCGCGGCTAATGAAAAACTGTTTTTT. It codes for CASSSGPAANEKLFF.

The chain couples TRBV20-1 to TRBJ2-4; 12 bases line up with TRBD1. The CDR3 consists of 18 residues. The germline CDR1 and CDR2 sequences are DFQATT and SNEGSKA (reference sequence). The V and J ends lost 5 bases and 1 base, in that order; junction bases with no gene match: 12. The CDR3 is CSARGTGGSSWAKNIQYF. DNA for the CDR3: TGCAGTGCTCGCGGGACAGGGGGCAGCAGTTGGGCCAAAAACATTCAGTACTTC.

The chain combines TRBV28 with TRBJ1-1; D is undetermined. The germline V and J ends were trimmed by 4 bases and 5 bases, with 11 bases remaining between them. Germline lookup yields CDR1 MDHEN and CDR2 SYDVKM. The CDR3 extends over 13 amino acids. The CDR3 region is CASSYAFRTEAFF. The CDR3 DNA follows: TGTGCCAGCAGTTATGCGTTTAGGACTGAAGCTTTCTTT.

The chain combines TRBV6-5 with TRBJ2-1, with 8 bases that match TRBD2. This CDR3 contains 15 residues. The V segment lost 2 bases and the J segment 4 bases; nucleotides outside the gene matches: 4. CDR1 is MNHEY, CDR2 SVGAGI, per germline. The CDR3 protein is CASSYGVAGYNEQFF. In DNA form, the CDR3 reads TGTGCCAGCAGTTACGGGGTAGCGGGATACAATGAGCAGTTCTTC.

The rearrangement links TRBV9 to TRBJ2-1; 9 nucleotides align to TRBD2. The CDR3 is 17 amino acids. With V trimmed by 5 bases and J by 8 bases, 17 bases remained unmatched. Germline V gene data show CDR1 as SGDLS and CDR2 as YYNGEE. The DNA for the CDR3 is TGTGCCAGCAGTGGGACCGGGGTTAGCGGGAGAAAGTATGAGCAGTTCTTC. Translation gives CASSGTGVSGRKYEQFF.

This clonotype was observed a handful of times. One junction end does not reproduce the germline sequence, and a read error may be involved. The chain combines TRBV4-1 with TRBJ2-7; 12 bases map to TRBD2. This CDR3 has 15 residues. Germline-derived CDR1 and CDR2 are MGHRA and YSYEKL. The CDR3: CASSPRLAGDWEQYF. The DNA for the CDR3 is TGTGCCAGCAGCCCCCGACTAGCGGGGGATTGGGAGCAGTACTTC.